These 4 T cell receptor beta chains were all obtained from the same sample, sequenced in a study of spatial heterogeneity in lung cancer. Sample time point: sample taken at primary tumor resection. Unsorted samples of tumor, nontumor lung or frozen PBMC had their whole RNA sequenced. TCRdb used MiXCR to reprocess the 5' RACE reads, holding one entry per CDR3 protein. The sample has 82,000 or so distinct CDR3 sequences; about 12% are singletons. This specimen consisted of PBMCs, obtained at surgery. The receptors were gathered from a male donor with early-stage non-small cell lung cancer.

This rearrangement joins TRBV14 to TRBJ2-2, with TRBD2 matching 7 bases. Germline V gene lookup returns CDR1 SGHDN and CDR2 FVKESK. V lost 2 bases and J lost 2; bases outside the gene matches: 5. This CDR3 spans 16 amino acids. The CDR3 nucleotides read TGTGCCAGCAGCCAACTCGGGGGGATAAACACCGGGGAGCTGTTTTTT. As protein: CASSQLGGINTGELFF.

The sample holds a few counts of this clonotype. The chain has TRBV20-1 and TRBJ1-5, with no clear D. Germline V lookup: CDR1 DFQATT, CDR2 SNEGSKA (reference sequence). Trimming shortened V by 5 bases and J by 3 bases, and 11 bases separated the two germline ends. CDR3 length: 13 amino acids. CDR3 sequence reads: CSAARAFNQPQHF. The DNA for the CDR3 is TGCAGTGCTGCTCGGGCCTTCAATCAGCCCCAGCATTTT.

This clonotype was recorded at least ten times. The gene calls are TRBV3-1 and TRBJ1-1; D not resolved. Per the germline V gene, CDR1 is LGHDT and CDR2 is YNNKEL (reference sequence). CDR3 size: 11 residues. Trimming stripped 1 base from V and 7 bases from J, with 4 bases between. CDR3: CASSQASEAFF. CDR3 coding DNA: TGTGCCAGCAGCCAAGCGAGTGAAGCTTTCTTT.

The chain employs TRBV3-1 and TRBJ2-7, with D unresolved. In germline, CDR1 is LGHDT, CDR2 YNNKEL (reference sequence). This CDR3 is 13 amino acids long. V lost 4 bases and J lost 4, with 11 bases in between. The CDR3 reads CASSRAVSYEQYF. The CDR3 DNA reads TGTGCCAGCAGCCGAGCCGTCTCTTACGAGCAGTACTTC.